What follows are 27 T cell receptor beta chains derived from one specimen sequenced in a study of neurological immune-mediated disorders. Using its own MiXCR run on the 5' RACE reads, TCRdb lists one record per CDR3 protein. This table has 40,000 or so distinct CDR3 sequences, about 14% appearing once. The specimen was PBMCs. All receptors come from a woman between 50 and 59 years old with HTLV-1-associated myelopathy (HAM/TSP).

This clonotype was seen many times. For the CDR3, the DNA is TGTGCCAGCAGCTCCGGACAGGGCAATACCCAGTACTTC. Residues: CASSSGQGNTQYF. The chain carries TRBV12-3 or TRBV12-4 and TRBJ2-5; 8 bases match TRBD1. The V gene end was trimmed by 6 bases and the J gene end by 8 bases; junction bases not matched to a gene: 8. The CDR3 totals 13 residues.

This clonotype was seen at least ten times. The V call is TRBV6-6, the J call TRBJ2-7; D tentatively fits TRBD1 or TRBD2 (6 bases each). The V gene lost 8 bases and the J gene lost 4 bases, with 18 bases spanning the gap. Germline CDR1 is MNHNY and CDR2 is SVGAGI (reference sequence). The CDR3 has 14 residues. CDR3 in amino acids: CASREGGRSYEQYF. In nucleotides, the CDR3 is TGTGCCAGCCGAGAGGGGGGCAGGTCATACGAGCAGTACTTC.

In its sample, this clonotype was seen many times. The chain carries TRBV5-1 and TRBJ2-3, with TRBD1 as a possible D gene (5 bases). This CDR3 spans 15 amino acids. Germline CDR1 and CDR2: SGHRS and YFSETQ. Trimming removed 2 bases at V and 4 bases at J, with 14 bases between. The CDR3 loop reads CASSLQAQRADTQYF. CDR3 DNA: TGCGCCAGCAGCTTACAGGCACAACGGGCAGATACGCAGTATTTT. The whole variable domain, filled in from reference TRBV5-1 and TRBJ2-3, reads KAGVTQTPRYLIKTRGQQVTLSCSPISGHRSVSWYQQTPGQGLQFLFEYFSETQRNKGNFPGRFSGRQFSNSRSEMNVSTLELGDSALYLCASSLQAQRADTQYFGPGTRLTVL.

This clonotype was seen repeatedly, ten times or more. The CDR3 protein is CASSLEPLSSRVGEQYF. CDR3 DNA sequence: TGCGCCAGCAGCTTGGAACCTCTCTCGTCCAGGGTTGGTGAGCAGTACTTC. This chain links TRBV5-1 with TRBJ2-7; a possible D gene is TRBD1 (5 bases). The germline V gene has CDR1 SGHRS and CDR2 YFSETQ. This CDR3 contains 17 residues. The germline V and J ends were trimmed by 0 bases and 7 bases, with 23 bases remaining between them.

This chain connects TRBV19 to TRBJ2-6, with D maybe TRBD1 (6 bases). V was cut by 3 bases and J by 1 base, with 13 bases left in between. Germline CDR1 reads LNHDA; CDR2 reads SQIVND (reference sequence). The CDR3 loop spans 17 amino acids. The CDR3 DNA reads TGTGCCAGTAGTATCCAAACAGGGTCTTCTGGGGCCAACGTCCTGACTTTC. Translating it yields CASSIQTGSSGANVLTF.

The chain is built from TRBV20-1 and TRBJ2-3; D gene unclear. This CDR3 region has 15 residues. The V end was cut by 1 base, the J end by 2 bases, with 13 bases between. The germline V gene has CDR1 DFQATT and CDR2 SNEGSKA (reference sequence). The CDR3, as DNA: TGCAGTGCTAGAGGGGTGCGCTATGCCACAGATACGCAGTATTTT. It translates to CSARGVRYATDTQYF.

At least ten counts were recorded for this clonotype. V is TRBV7-9 and J is TRBJ1-2; 8 bases line up with TRBD1. With 5 bases clipped from V and 5 bases from J, the junction kept 4 bases outside the gene matches. Germline CDR1 is SEHNR and CDR2 is FQNEAQ (reference sequence). The CDR3 covers 13 residues. The CDR3 sequence is CASSRGQGYGYTF. The CDR3 region has the DNA TGTGCCAGCAGCAGAGGACAGGGATATGGCTACACCTTC.

This clonotype was detected ten times or more. The rearrangement joins TRBV29-1 to TRBJ1-2; no clear D gene. The CDR3 runs to 13 residues. Germline V gene lookup returns CDR1 SQVTM and CDR2 ANQGSEA. Trimming pared 2 bases from V and 8 bases from J, leaving 15 bases between. The CDR3: CSVEITGSGGYTF. For the CDR3, the DNA is TGCAGCGTTGAAATAACGGGGAGCGGCGGCTACACCTTC.

The table lists this clonotype with many counts. V and J are TRBV5-1 and TRBJ2-6; 11 bases are shared with TRBD1. This CDR3 contains 17 residues. V lost 4 bases and J lost 4; bases outside the gene matches: 7. The germline CDR1 and CDR2 sequences are SGHRS and YFSETQ. The CDR3 here is CASSRTGGVLGANVLTF. The CDR3 DNA follows: TGCGCCAGCAGCAGGACAGGGGGCGTGCTGGGGGCCAACGTCCTGACTTTC.

This clonotype was counted ten times or more. The chain has TRBV6-2 or TRBV6-3 and TRBJ1-2; D gene ambiguous. This CDR3 is 14 amino acids long. The germline V gene has CDR1 MNHEY and CDR2 SVGEGT. The V end lost 8 bases, the J end lost 3 bases, and 16 bases lay between the germline ends. The CDR3 DNA sequence: TGTGCCAGCTCGAAGGAGGGAGCTTACTATGGCTACACCTTC. Translation: CASSKEGAYYGYTF.

This clonotype was seen repeatedly, ten times or more. The chain combines TRBV20-1 with TRBJ1-2; D gene uncertain. The length of the CDR3 is 12 residues. From germline, CDR1 is DFQATT and CDR2 SNEGSKA (reference sequence). Trimming shortened V by 3 bases and J by 8 bases, and 13 bases separated the two germline ends. The CDR3 region has the DNA TGCAGTGCTAGCAGCCGGCTGGGCGGCTACACCTTC. Its protein is CSASSRLGGYTF.

This clonotype is termed medium-sized. The chain joins TRBV5-1 to TRBJ1-1; TRBD1 agrees at 9 bases. The V gene's germline CDR1 is SGHRS and CDR2 YFSETQ. V shed 3 bases, J shed 0 bases, and the junction held 0 bases outside the gene matches. The CDR3 length is 14 residues. The CDR3 region has the DNA TGCGCCAGCAGCTGGACAGGGGTGAACACTGAAGCTTTCTTT. Translating it yields CASSWTGVNTEAFF. The full variable domain, rest sourced from reference TRBV5-1 and TRBJ1-1, is KAGVTQTPRYLIKTRGQQVTLSCSPISGHRSVSWYQQTPGQGLQFLFEYFSETQRNKGNFPGRFSGRQFSNSRSEMNVSTLELGDSALYLCASSWTGVNTEAFFGQGTRLTVV.

This clonotype has at least ten counts. This chain uses TRBV28 with TRBJ1-2, with 7 nucleotides matching TRBD1. CDR1 is MDHEN and CDR2 is SYDVKM in the germline V gene. The V segment lost 6 bases and the J segment 7 bases; nucleotides outside the gene matches: 17. The length of the CDR3 is 16 residues. The CDR3 sequence is CASSPGGRLLAGGYTF. The CDR3 nucleotides are TGTGCCAGCAGCCCAGGGGGGCGACTCCTCGCGGGTGGCTACACCTTC.

This clonotype was observed at least ten times. CDR3 protein: CSTLSGGSEAFF. For the CDR3, the DNA is TGCAGCACCCTTTCAGGGGGTTCTGAAGCTTTCTTT. J is TRBJ1-1 and V is TRBV29-1; 7 bases agree with TRBD1. The CDR3 totals 12 residues. J was trimmed by 6 bases and V by 8 bases; bases with no gene match: 9. Germline CDR1 is SQVTM and CDR2 is ANQGSEA.

The table lists this clonotype with many counts. V is TRBV5-1 and J is TRBJ2-7, with D perhaps matching TRBD1 (5 bases). The germline CDR1 and CDR2 sequences are SGHRS and YFSETQ. The CDR3 sequence is 16 residues long. The V end lost 0 bases, the J end lost 2 bases, and 15 bases lay between the germline ends. CDR3 amino acids: CASSLADSSDTYEQYF. CDR3 DNA sequence: TGCGCCAGCAGCTTGGCCGACAGCTCCGATACCTACGAGCAGTACTTC.

Ten or more counts support this clonotype. The gene calls are TRBV7-9 and TRBJ2-1, with a weak D call TRBD2 (6 bases). The CDR3 covers 14 residues. CDR1 is SEHNR, CDR2 FQNEAQ, per germline (reference sequence). V lost 3 bases and J lost 4, with 10 bases in between. CDR3 amino acids: CASSFRDSYNEQFF. The CDR3 coding sequence is TGTGCCAGCAGCTTCCGGGACTCATACAATGAGCAGTTCTTC.

This clonotype has ten or more counts. The chain combines TRBV5-1 with TRBJ2-7; TRBD2 aligns across 7 bases. The CDR3 is 14 amino acids. The trim removed 1 base at V and 5 bases at J, leaving 6 bases unmatched. Looked up from germline, CDR1 is SGHRS and CDR2 is YFSETQ. The CDR3 nucleotides read TGCGCCAGCAGCTTGACCGGGGGGTCGAACGAGCAGTACGTC. Translating gives CASSLTGGSNEQYV.

This clonotype occurred many times. The J gene is TRBJ2-1, the V gene TRBV6-6; the D is unclear. The CDR3 is 15 amino acids. Trimming removed 0 bases from V and 0 bases from J, with 6 bases in between. Germline V lookup: CDR1 MNHNY, CDR2 SVGAGI (reference sequence). CDR3 coding DNA: TGTGCCAGCAGTTACTCGACCGACTCCTACAATGAGCAGTTCTTC. Residues: CASSYSTDSYNEQFF.

Remarks on this clonotype: A much larger clone differs from this one at a single base, so this may be a read error. The chain carries TRBV11-2 and TRBJ1-4, with TRBD1 as a possible D gene (6 bases). The V gene's germline CDR1 is SGHAT and CDR2 FQNNGV. The CDR3 has 16 residues. Written as DNA, the CDR3 is TGTGCCAACAGCCAGACCCGGGGGGCGATTTATGAAAAACTGTTTTTT. Translating it yields CANSQTRGAIYEKLFF.

A note on this clonotype: A much larger clone differs from this one at a single base, so this may be a read error. The chain couples TRBV5-5 to TRBJ2-1; D remains ambiguous. Germline lookup yields CDR1 SGHKS and CDR2 YYEKEE (reference sequence). CDR3 length: 11 residues. CDR3 region: CACSLEHEQFF. The CDR3 DNA follows: TGTGCCTGCAGCTTGGAGCATGAGCAGTTCTTC.

This clonotype was counted many times. The chain links TRBV12-3 or TRBV12-4 to TRBJ1-2; 7 bases are shared with TRBD1. With V trimmed by 6 bases and J by 5 bases, 9 bases remained unmatched. CDR3 length: 14 amino acids. CDR3 region: CASRSQGRQYGYTF. CDR3 coding DNA: TGTGCCAGCAGATCACAGGGGAGGCAGTATGGCTACACCTTC.

This clonotype was recorded at least ten times. J is TRBJ2-2 and V is TRBV5-1, with TRBD2 matching 8 bases. Germline V gives CDR1 SGHRS, CDR2 YFSETQ. The J segment lost 3 bases and the V segment lost 3 bases, leaving 7 bases of the junction unmatched. The CDR3 has 16 amino acids. CDR3 amino acids: CASSWSEAGDTGELFF. The CDR3 DNA reads TGCGCCAGCAGCTGGTCAGAAGCGGGGGACACCGGGGAGCTGTTTTTT.

This rearrangement joins TRBV6-1 to TRBJ2-7; D is uncertain. CDR3 length: 15 amino acids. The germline gives CDR1 MNHNS, CDR2 SASEGT. V gave up 5 bases and J gave up 7 bases, with 21 bases separating them. The chain's CDR3 is CASSYLSLGLREQYF. Written as DNA, the CDR3 is TGTGCCAGCAGTTACCTTTCCTTGGGCCTACGGGAGCAGTACTTC.

The table lists this clonotype with many counts. The J gene is TRBJ1-2, the V gene TRBV28; TRBD1 matches 9 bases. The CDR3 consists of 15 residues. V shed 7 bases, J shed 3 bases, and the junction held 9 bases outside the gene matches. Germline loops: CDR1 MDHEN, CDR2 SYDVKM. In DNA form, the CDR3 reads TGTGCCAGCACCGAAACCGGGACAGGGTACTATGGCTACACCTTC. It codes for CASTETGTGYYGYTF.

Worth noting for this clonotype: A much larger clone differs from this one at a single base, so this may be a read error. V and J are TRBV30 and TRBJ2-2; tentatively, D is TRBD2 (6 bases). The CDR3 has 14 residues. Trimming removed 2 bases at V and 1 base at J, with 8 bases between. The germline V gene encodes CDR1 GTSNPN and CDR2 SVGIG (reference sequence). CDR3 sequence: CAWSRGWNTGELFF. In DNA, the CDR3 is TGTGCCTGGAGTCGGGGGTGGAACACCGGGGAGCTGTTTTTT.

This clonotype was recorded many times. The chain links TRBV3-1 to TRBJ1-3; tentative D call: TRBD1 (5 bases). The CDR3 loop spans 11 amino acids. Germline loops: CDR1 LGHDT, CDR2 YNNKEL (reference sequence). V was pared by 8 bases and J by 7 bases, with 9 bases between. The CDR3 spells CASLGANTIYF. DNA of the CDR3: TGTGCCAGCTTAGGGGCGAACACCATATATTTT.

This clonotype has a count of ten or more. The V gene is TRBV18, the J gene TRBJ2-1, with unresolved D. CDR1 is KGHSH and CDR2 is LQKENI in the germline V gene. Trimming left V 4 bases short and J 5 bases short, with 12 bases between. The CDR3 length is 14 residues. The DNA for the CDR3 is TGTGCCAGCTCACAAAAGGACGGCGACAATGAGCAGTTCTTC. Translated, it gives CASSQKDGDNEQFF.